The 27 T cell receptor beta chains listed next were all sequenced from one sample in a study of T cell responses to AZD1222 COVID-19 vaccine. Libraries were prepared by immunoSEQ multiplex PCR; TCRdb keeps only in-frame clonotypes and omits some of them. The profile covers under 60,000 clones, with roughly four fifths appearing a single time and around 9.6% taken by the ten largest. Sequencing used peripheral blood, obtained on day 0 of AZD1222 vaccination. These receptors were collected from an adult in good health.

In this sample, this clone turned up a few times. The V call is TRBV5-1, the J call TRBJ1-6; TRBD1 might be the D (5 bases). CDR3 length: 15 amino acids. Per germline, CDR1 SGHRS and CDR2 YFSETQ. V lost 0 bases, J lost 9 bases, and 13 bases lay in between. The CDR3 DNA reads as TGCGCCAGCAGCTTGGATACTGACAGCAGTTCACCCCTCCACTTT. Amino acids: CASSLDTDSSSPLHF.

The chain is built from TRBV2 and TRBJ2-1; D might be TRBD1 or TRBD2, each matching 5 bases. Germline lookup yields CDR1 SNHLY and CDR2 FYNNEI. The V end was cut by 7 bases, the J end by 0 bases, with 13 bases between. The CDR3 runs 15 residues. CDR3 coding DNA: TGTGCCAGCACCTCCGGGACGAACTCCTACAATGAGCAGTTCTTC. This sequence encodes CASTSGTNSYNEQFF. Drawing the rest from reference TRBV2 and TRBJ2-1, the complete variable domain is EPEVTQTPSHQVTQMGQEVILRCVPISNHLYFYWYRQILGQKVEFLVSFYNNEISEKSEIFDDQFSVERPDGSNFTLKIRSTKLEDSAMYFCASTSGTNSYNEQFFGPGTRLTVL.

J is TRBJ1-4 and V is TRBV4-3, with D hard to call. Germline V lookup: CDR1 LGHNA, CDR2 YSLEER. Trimming removed 1 base from V and 5 bases from J, with 8 bases in between. The CDR3 consists of 14 residues. The CDR3 DNA is TGCGCCAGCAGCCAAGGACTGGGGAATGAAAAACTGTTTTTT. Translation: CASSQGLGNEKLFF.

This clone is a singleton in its sample. The rearrangement joins TRBV24-1 to TRBJ2-7; TRBD2 is a possible D gene (6 bases). This CDR3 contains 13 residues. Germline V lookup: CDR1 KGHDR, CDR2 SFDVKD. V shed 4 bases and J shed 9 bases, with 15 bases lying between them. Written as DNA, the CDR3 is TGTGCCACCAGTGACCGTAGCGGAGCTGGGCAGTACTTC. Translation: CATSDRSGAGQYF.

This chain connects TRBV20-1 to TRBJ2-7; D uncertain. Germline V gene lookup returns CDR1 DFQATT and CDR2 SNEGSKA (reference sequence). The germline V and J ends were trimmed by 6 bases and 3 bases, with 9 bases remaining between them. CDR3 length: 11 amino acids. For the CDR3, the DNA is TGCAGTGCCAATACAGTCTACGAGCAGTACTTC. This encodes CSANTVYEQYF.

The chain has TRBV7-9 and TRBJ1-4; a weak D match, TRBD1 (6 bases). The V end lost 5 bases, the J end lost 7 bases, and 17 bases lay between the germline ends. Germline-derived CDR1 and CDR2 are SEHNR and FQNEAQ (reference sequence). This CDR3 has 15 amino acids. This chain's CDR3 is CASSRPGVVGEKLFF. The CDR3 coding sequence is TGTGCCAGCAGCCGTCCAGGGGTTGTTGGTGAAAAACTGTTTTTT.

The V call is TRBV2, the J call TRBJ1-1; 12 positions match TRBD1. In germline, CDR1 is SNHLY, CDR2 FYNNEI. The CDR3 is made up of 15 amino acids. Unmatched junction bases numbered 9, after V lost 7 bases and J lost 6 bases. DNA of the CDR3: TGTGCCAGCATGAGGGGACAGGGGGCTATCCCTGAAGCTTTCTTT. Residues: CASMRGQGAIPEAFF.

The rearrangement joins TRBV19 to TRBJ2-7, with 7 bases aligning to TRBD1. Losses at the gene ends were 4 bases for V and 3 bases for J; bases not matched to a gene: 6. Germline loops: CDR1 LNHDA, CDR2 SQIVND (reference sequence). This CDR3 is 14 amino acids long. The CDR3 DNA is TGTGCCAGTAGTAAGGACAGGTTGGTCTACGAGCAGTACTTC. This encodes CASSKDRLVYEQYF.

This chain links TRBV6-4 with TRBJ2-5, with 9 nucleotides matching TRBD1. The V segment lost 6 bases and the J segment 5 bases; nucleotides outside the gene matches: 4. This CDR3 spans 13 amino acids. Germline assignment: CDR1 MRHNA and CDR2 SNTAGT. In nucleotides, the CDR3 is TGTGCCAGCAGCAGGGACAGGGACGAGACCCAGTACTTC. Its translation: CASSRDRDETQYF.

The gene calls are TRBV7-6 and TRBJ2-5; 10 positions agree with TRBD1. Per the germline V gene, CDR1 is SGHVS and CDR2 is FNYEAQ. Germline trimming cut 4 bases from V and 4 bases from J; bases unmatched to any gene: 6. The CDR3 is 15 amino acids. Written as DNA, the CDR3 is TGTGCCAGCAGCTACCGGGACAGGGGAGGAGAGACCCAGTACTTC. The encoded protein is CASSYRDRGGETQYF.

This sequence joins TRBV6-5 and TRBJ1-4; 7 bases agree with TRBD1. Unmatched junction bases numbered 5, after V lost 5 bases and J lost 8 bases. CDR1 is MNHEY, CDR2 SVGAGI, per germline. This CDR3 comprises 13 residues. CDR3 in DNA: TGTGCCAGCAGTCGGGACAGTGTGGAAAAACTGTTTTTT. Amino acids: CASSRDSVEKLFF.

The chain has TRBV15 and TRBJ2-5; D unclear. Trimming cost V 3 bases and J 10 bases, with 12 bases left between them. Germline CDR1 LNHNV, CDR2 YYDKDF (reference sequence). CDR3 length equals 12 residues. CDR3 protein: CATSSRSTFQYF. As DNA, the CDR3 is TGTGCCACCAGCAGTCGTTCTACTTTCCAGTACTTC.

This sequence joins TRBV5-8 and TRBJ2-3; 10 bases line up with TRBD2. The CDR3 runs to 16 residues. V was pared by 9 bases and J by 4 bases, with 14 bases of the junction left unmatched. Germline CDR1 SGHTS, CDR2 YDEGEE. CDR3 amino acids: CATPLYWTSGPDTQYF. The CDR3 coding sequence is TGTGCCACCCCATTATATTGGACTAGCGGTCCAGATACGCAGTATTTT.

The CDR3, as DNA: TGTGCCAGCAGCCAAGAAGAGAGGGTCGGGGCGGGAGAGAGTACAGATACGCAGTATTTT. This encodes CASSQEERVGAGESTDTQYF. The chain employs TRBV3-1 (or the pseudogene TRBV3-2) and TRBJ2-3, with 7 bases matching TRBD2. Trimming removed 0 bases from V and 3 bases from J; junction bases left unmatched: 18. This CDR3 region has 20 residues. CDR1 is LGHDT and CDR2 is YNNKEL in the germline V gene (reference sequence).

The genes are TRBV18 and TRBJ2-6; no reliable D call. Deletions cut 3 bases from V and 0 bases from J, with 6 bases between. CDR1 is KGHSH, CDR2 LQKENI, per germline. The CDR3 contains 15 residues. The chain's CDR3 is CASSPWSSGANVLTF. CDR3 in DNA: TGTGCCAGCTCACCCTGGAGCTCTGGGGCCAACGTCCTGACTTTC.

The genes are TRBV19 and TRBJ1-6, with a tentative D call TRBD1 (6 bases). CDR1 and CDR2 from the germline V gene are LNHDA and SQIVND (reference sequence). V lost 6 bases to trimming and J lost 8 bases, with 20 bases between them. This CDR3 comprises 16 residues. In DNA form, the CDR3 reads TGTGCCAGTAGGAATTGGGGGGGCAAAACGGATTCACCCCTCCACTTT. This codes for CASRNWGGKTDSPLHF.

The chain couples TRBV6-5 to TRBJ1-6; no reliable D call. Germline CDR1 reads MNHEY; CDR2 reads SVGAGI. The CDR3 has 16 amino acids. Trimming cost V 2 bases and J 6 bases, with 14 bases left between them. CDR3 loop: CASSYRPLAGNSPLHF. As DNA, the CDR3 is TGTGCCAGCAGTTACAGGCCTTTAGCTGGTAATTCACCCCTCCACTTT.

J is TRBJ2-2 and V is TRBV28, with unresolved D. There are 15 residues in the CDR3. V lost 6 bases and J lost 2, with 13 bases in between. Germline lookup yields CDR1 MDHEN and CDR2 SYDVKM. Written as DNA, the CDR3 is TGTGCCAGCAGCCCTAGGGTTTTCAACACCGGGGAGCTGTTTTTT. As protein: CASSPRVFNTGELFF.

The chain joins TRBV10-3 to TRBJ1-2; 10 bases match TRBD1. Germline V gene sequence: CDR1 ENHRY, CDR2 SYGVKD. Trimming took 9 bases from V and 0 from J; bases not matched to a gene: 7. The CDR3 is 15 amino acids. The CDR3 DNA sequence: TGTGCCATAACCGGGACAGGGGTTTCTAACTATGGCTACACCTTC. Its translation is CAITGTGVSNYGYTF.

The chain carries TRBV21-1 and TRBJ2-7; no DNA check was done on the table's D call, TRBD2. TRBV21-1 is a documented pseudogene. This CDR3 has 14 residues. The CDR3 region has the DNA TGTGCCAGCAGCAAACGTTGTTGGAGCAACGAGCAGTACTTC. It codes for CASSKRCWSNEQYF.

The chain employs TRBV25-1 and TRBJ2-7, with D tentatively TRBD2 (5 bases). The CDR3 covers 15 residues. The germline V gene has CDR1 MGHDK and CDR2 SYGVNS. Trimming pared 2 bases from V and 2 bases from J, leaving 13 bases between. Written as DNA, the CDR3 is TGTGCCAGCAGTGAAAGAGGGCCGGGGACCTACGAGCAGTACTTC. It yields the protein CASSERGPGTYEQYF.

The gene calls are TRBV11-2 and TRBJ1-1; 8 nucleotides match TRBD1. Germline-derived CDR1 and CDR2 are SGHAT and FQNNGV. V shed 4 bases, J shed 2 bases, and the junction held 3 bases outside the gene matches. The CDR3 totals 14 residues. CDR3 protein: CASSSRGLNTEAFF. CDR3 coding DNA: TGTGCCAGCAGCTCCAGGGGGCTTAACACTGAAGCTTTCTTT.

The J gene is TRBJ1-1, the V gene TRBV7-9; D gene ambiguous. The CDR3 is 16 residues long. V lost 2 bases and J 5 bases, leaving 18 bases between the germline ends. Germline CDR1 is SEHNR and CDR2 is FQNEAQ (reference sequence). CDR3 coding DNA: TGTGCCAGCAGCTTATGGGCAGCTTTCGACGTGACTGAAGCTTTCTTT. Amino acids: CASSLWAAFDVTEAFF.

The CDR3 nucleotides read TGTGCCAGCAGCGAAGAAAGACTAGCGGGAGCCTACAATGAGCAGTTCTTC. Translated: CASSEERLAGAYNEQFF. The rearrangement links TRBV9 to TRBJ2-1; 12 bases match TRBD2. Germline CDR1 reads SGDLS; CDR2 reads YYNGEE. J lost 2 bases, V lost 3 bases, and 6 bases had no gene match. The CDR3 extends over 17 amino acids.

This chain uses TRBV7-9 with TRBJ1-3; D remains ambiguous. The CDR3 loop spans 17 amino acids. CDR1 is SEHNR, CDR2 FQNEAQ, per germline (reference sequence). The V gene lost 1 base and the J gene lost 0 bases, with 13 bases spanning the gap. The chain's CDR3 is CASSLDSARISGNTIYF. CDR3 bases: TGTGCCAGCAGCTTAGATTCGGCCAGGATCTCTGGAAACACCATATATTTT.

This clone was seen only once. The rearrangement links TRBV28 to TRBJ2-2; perhaps D is TRBD1 or TRBD2 (5 bases each). The V gene lost 6 bases and the J gene lost 4 bases, with 27 bases spanning the gap. Looked up from germline, CDR1 is MDHEN and CDR2 is SYDVKM. This CDR3 region has 19 residues. The CDR3 region has the DNA TGTGCCAGCAGCCAATTCGGGACCGTAGAGGGATCGGTCACCGGGGAGCTGTTTTTT. This codes for CASSQFGTVEGSVTGELFF.

The chain has TRBV2 and TRBJ1-6; 7 nucleotides line up with TRBD1. Germline CDR1 and CDR2: SNHLY and FYNNEI. V was clipped by 6 bases and J by 10 bases; unmatched bases: 12. The CDR3 has 15 amino acids. The CDR3 nucleotides read TGTGCCAGCAGCAATCAGGGGGGTGTCGGATCACCCCTCCACTTT. Translated, it gives CASSNQGGVGSPLHF.